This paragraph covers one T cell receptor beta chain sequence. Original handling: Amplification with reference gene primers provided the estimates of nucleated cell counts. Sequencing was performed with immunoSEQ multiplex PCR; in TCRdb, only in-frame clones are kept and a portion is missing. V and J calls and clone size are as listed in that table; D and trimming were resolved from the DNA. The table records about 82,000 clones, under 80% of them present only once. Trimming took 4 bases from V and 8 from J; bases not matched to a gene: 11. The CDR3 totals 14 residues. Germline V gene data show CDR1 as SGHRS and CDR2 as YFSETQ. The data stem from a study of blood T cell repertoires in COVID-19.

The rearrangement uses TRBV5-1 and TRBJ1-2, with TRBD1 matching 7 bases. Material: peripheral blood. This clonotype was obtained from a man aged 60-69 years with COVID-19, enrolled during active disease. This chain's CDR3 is CASSVTGTVKGYTF. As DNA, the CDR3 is TGCGCCAGCAGCGTAACCGGGACAGTAAAGGGCTACACCTTC.